These T cell receptor beta chains were read from a single sample in a study of shared clonotypes between healthy human individuals. Clones were sequenced by immunoSEQ multiplex PCR, and TCRdb holds only the in-frame ones, with some missing. The sample contains millions of clones, approximately 93% of which appear only once. The sample consisted of naive CD4+ T cells from PBMCs. These receptors were obtained from a man between 18 and 29 years old in good health. Some clones in this sample may be carry-over from other donors' samples. CDR3s include the opening cysteine and the closing phenylalanine or tryptophan.

j_call v_call cdr3_length cdr3_aa
TRBJ1-1 TRBV5-5 15 CASSPTGQGRPEAFF
TRBJ2-1 TRBV27 15 CASRRPSYSYNEQFF
TRBJ2-3 TRBV5-1 17 CASSSRPGGAGTDTQYF
TRBJ1-2 TRBV4-1 16 CASSQDSRAGPYGYTF
TRBJ2-5 TRBV20-1 10 CSAHQETQYF
TRBJ2-1 TRBV19 16 CASSISPGMGGGRQFF
TRBJ2-7 TRBV11-2 15 CASSALKDRVLEQYF
TRBJ2-5 TRBV14 14 CASSQGMREETQYF
TRBJ1-5 TRBV2 13 CASRGRGNQPQHF
TRBJ1-2 TRBV5-1 14 CASSPGQSNYGYTF
TRBJ1-2 TRBV28 12 CASSSRNYGYTF
TRBJ2-3 TRBV18 11 CASSPQDTQYF
TRBJ2-1 TRBV28 19 CASSYSPWTSGTSYNEQFF
TRBJ1-2 TRBV5-1 15 CASSSEAPRLGGYTF
TRBJ2-1 TRBV7-3 16 CASSPLEGSNYNEQFF
TRBJ2-2 TRBV5-4 16 CASSPRTSGNTGELFF
TRBJ2-7 TRBV29-1 13 CSVAQGRVGEQYF
TRBJ2-7 TRBV6-5 15 CASSTPFGGSYEQYF